The text below deals with one TCR beta chain. This clonotype came up many times. The specificity of this receptor is unknown. No clone much larger than this one lies a single base away; base qualities are absent. Trimming takes 3 bases from V and 5 bases from J, and the germline ends sit 4 bases apart. CDR3 length: 10 amino acids, cysteine to phenylalanine. Just the 30-base CDR3 DNA is kept, in frame starting at base 1. From a lookup of the germline V gene (reference sequence), CDR1 and CDR2 are GTSNPN and SVGIG. The data derive from a study of T cells in Graves' hyperthyroidism and ophthalmopathy (dated by TCRdb to 2018 to 2020). Some background on the complete study: Peripheral blood was collected at initial diagnosis, before any treatment. To identify TCR V-J signatures that set the groups apart, the researchers used a discovery cohort of more than 95 patients, made up of fewer than 50 with Graves' ophthalmopathy and 57 with stable Graves' hyperthyroidism. An independent validation cohort of around 19 hyperthyroidism patients and 17 patients who later progressed to ophthalmopathy tested prospective prediction of ophthalmopathy. For training and testing, the 100 patients in the discovery cohort were randomly divided in a 7:3 ratio. In about six Graves' hyperthyroidism patients, the study also compared T-cell repertoires from thyroid tissue with T-cell repertoires from blood. After blood sampling, hyperthyroidism patients were treated with methimazole at a starting dose of 30 mg daily, and ophthalmopathy patients were treated with high-dose intravenous methylprednisolone. TCR Vbeta CDR3 sequencing of roughly 140 peripheral blood samples (under 45 ophthalmopathy, about 75 hyperthyroidism and some 17 progressor patients) is reported in the paper.

Amplification of TCR beta CDR3 regions was carried out from RNA transcripts. For the first round of RT-PCR on the TCR CDR3, the HTBI primer set was used together with the Qiagen OneStep RT-PCR kit. The libraries were constructed in a second round of multiplex PCR and then size-selected and purified. Paired-end sequencing of the libraries was performed with 100 bp reads on an Illumina HiSeq2000. On the authors' methods: SOAPnuke was used to process the raw data, throwing out any read that contained adapters or uncalled bases, had a mean Phred below 15, or lacked an exact constant-primer or identifier match. High-quality paired reads were merged using COPE v1.2.5, and each unique nucleotide sequence was defined as a clonotype. MiTCR v1.1 was used to align the clonotypes against IMGT TRBV, TRBD and TRBJ reference segments. Only V-J combinations with frequency above 0.0001, covering 99.2% of repertoires, were analysed. A TCS score was defined as the ratio between F50 (clonal expansion) and ExV (chaos), using BLOSUM62-based TCRdist between CDR3 peptides within each V-J. Welch's t-statistics and random forest reduced around 520 V-J features to under 15, which were used in a naive Bayes classifier (R e1071). TCRdb cleaned the public reads at Q25 with fastp, built clones with MiXCR and kept in-frame beta chains. Under each unique CDR3 protein, matching rows form one entry showing the most common genes and DNA. TCRdb assigned the V and J calls; the authors' analysis was not used. The sample includes about 300,000 distinct CDR3 sequences, with around 13% observed a single time. Together, the top ten hold 7.9% of the sample.

Results and caveats for the whole study, not just this receptor: In validation, progression to ophthalmopathy was predicted by the model with around 70% sensitivity and roughly 72% specificity, a median of roughly 6 months before onset. Ophthalmopathy was separated from stable hyperthyroidism by a 13 V-J signature model, with just over 85% sensitivity and 81% to 82% specificity obtained in cross-validation and 80%/75% obtained in testing. Most expanded thyroid clonotypes (frequency above 0.001) were also found in blood, which suggests that blood repertoires may mirror thyroid immune responses. No statistical method was used to set the sample size in advance, and investigators knew the group allocation.

Stable Graves' hyperthyroidism was defined as no progression to ophthalmopathy during 18 months of follow-up. Hyperthyroidism patients were newly diagnosed, had a disease duration of under 2 months, and were aged 18 to 65 years. Any patient with an uncontrolled infection, another autoimmune disease, pregnancy or lactation was excluded. Diagnoses were based on clinical symptoms, serum thyroxine and TRAb, thyroid ultrasound and orbital computed tomography. Ficoll-Paque density gradient centrifugation was used to isolate PBMCs from about 10 ml of fresh peripheral blood. Total RNA was extracted using Trizol reagent, and RNA quality was assessed on an Agilent 2100 Bioanalyzer.

Recombination connected TRBV30 to TRBJ1-2; no D gene is confidently identified. What was sequenced was blood. The origin of this receptor is a woman in her forties with Graves' hyperthyroidism. The CDR3 in this case is CAWRGYGYTF. The DNA sequence is as follows: TGTGCCTGGAGAGGGTATGGCTACACCTTC.